The 30 T cell receptor beta chains in this list originate from one sample, sequenced in a study of blood T cell repertoires in COVID-19. Profiled with immunoSEQ multiplex PCR; TCRdb holds only in-frame clones, not every one. The data show more than 300,000 clones, with around 86% seen just once and roughly 4.5% held by the top ten. Sequencing used PBMCs or T cells enriched from blood (not recorded which). These TCRs come from a man aged 25-45 years who had recovered from COVID-19.

The CDR3 bases are TGTGCCAGTAGCGGACAGGGGGCGTTGGGTCATGAGCAGTTCTTC. Protein: CASSGQGALGHEQFF. This chain joins TRBV19 and TRBJ2-1; 11 bases agree with TRBD1. With V trimmed by 6 bases and J by 8 bases, 9 bases remained unmatched. CDR3 length: 15 amino acids. Germline-derived CDR1 and CDR2 are LNHDA and SQIVND (reference sequence).

The chain couples TRBV7-2 to TRBJ1-3, with D uncertain. V was shortened by 3 bases and J by 0 bases, with 12 bases between the two germline ends. The CDR3 is 16 residues long. CDR1 and CDR2 (germline): SGHTA, FQGNSA. The CDR3 sequence: CASSFQSGYSGNTIYF. The CDR3 region has the DNA TGTGCCAGCAGCTTTCAGTCGGGATACTCTGGAAACACCATATATTTT.

Only one count was recorded for this clone. V and J are TRBV24-1 and TRBJ1-1; TRBD1 might be the D (6 bases). Trimming cost V 3 bases and J 11 bases, with 12 bases left between them. Germline assignment: CDR1 KGHDR and CDR2 SFDVKD. The CDR3 has 12 residues. The CDR3 reads CATSDPGTHAFF. CDR3 nucleotides: TGTGCCACCAGTGATCCCGGGACACATGCTTTCTTT.

The J gene is TRBJ2-3, the V gene TRBV20-1, with 7 bases fitting TRBD1. The V gene's germline CDR1 is DFQATT and CDR2 SNEGSKA (reference sequence). This CDR3 contains 14 residues. Losses at the gene ends were 3 bases for V and 3 bases for J; bases not matched to a gene: 6. The CDR3 reads CSASRGGRTDTQYF. For the CDR3, the DNA is TGCAGTGCTAGTAGAGGGGGCCGAACAGATACGCAGTATTTT.

This chain connects TRBV4-1 to TRBJ2-5; TRBD2 is a possible D gene (5 bases). Germline assignment: CDR1 MGHRA and CDR2 YSYEKL. There are 15 residues in the CDR3. V lost 4 bases to trimming and J lost 1 base, with 13 bases between them. The CDR3 DNA reads as TGCGCCAGCAGCCCCCGAGGGTGGTTCCAAGAGACCCAGTACTTC. Its protein is CASSPRGWFQETQYF.

This chain uses TRBV10-1 with TRBJ1-1; D remains unclear. Trimming removed 3 bases from V and 1 base from J, with 18 bases in between. The CDR3 runs 17 residues. Germline V CDR1 and CDR2: WNHNN, SYGVQD (reference sequence). CDR3 region: CASSDRRAGQRNTEAFF. CDR3 DNA sequence: TGCGCCAGCAGTGACCGACGGGCGGGCCAGAGGAACACTGAAGCTTTCTTT.

This clone was seen only a few times. This chain connects TRBV28 to TRBJ1-5, with D possibly TRBD1 on 5 matching bases. V lost 5 bases to trimming and J lost 2 bases, with 16 bases between them. The V gene's germline CDR1 is MDHEN and CDR2 SYDVKM. The CDR3 extends over 16 amino acids. CDR3 sequence (DNA): TGTGCCAGCAGTCTCGGGGGTTTTAAGGGCAATCAGCCCCAGCATTTT. This encodes CASSLGGFKGNQPQHF. Full variable domain (rest looked up from reference TRBV28 and TRBJ1-5): DVKVTQSSRYLVKRTGEKVFLECVQDMDHENMFWYRQDPGLGLRLIYFSYDVKMKEKGDIPEGYSVSREKKERFSLILESASTNQTSMYLCASSLGGFKGNQPQHFGDGTRLSIL.

The chain employs TRBV4-1 and TRBJ2-3; TRBD1 aligns across 8 bases. Trimming at V came to 0 bases and at J to 6 bases, leaving 5 bases not matched to a gene. The CDR3 is made up of 15 amino acids. Germline assignment: CDR1 MGHRA and CDR2 YSYEKL. The CDR3 loop reads CASSQEGTGGDTQYF. As DNA, the CDR3 is TGCGCCAGCAGCCAAGAAGGGACAGGAGGGGATACGCAGTATTTT.

J is TRBJ1-2 and V is TRBV2; maybe TRBD1 (6 bases). CDR1 and CDR2 from the germline V gene are SNHLY and FYNNEI. V was pared by 6 bases and J by 2 bases, with 10 bases between. CDR3 length equals 13 residues. CDR3 residues: CASRGQRNYGYTF. In DNA, the CDR3 is TGTGCCAGCAGAGGACAGAGAAACTATGGCTACACCTTC.

The chain uses TRBV10-2 and TRBJ1-1, with D possibly being TRBD1 (5 bases). V was clipped by 8 bases and J by 4 bases, with 17 bases between them. The germline gives CDR1 WSHSY, CDR2 SAAADI. CDR3 size: 14 residues. CDR3 loop: CASGNLGLGTEAFF. The CDR3 DNA reads as TGCGCCAGCGGAAACTTGGGGCTTGGCACTGAAGCTTTCTTT.

The chain recombines TRBV5-1 with TRBJ2-3; TRBD2 matches at 10 bases. Germline CDR1 reads SGHRS; CDR2 reads YFSETQ. The V segment lost 7 bases and the J segment 6 bases; nucleotides outside the gene matches: 8. The CDR3 covers 14 residues. In nucleotides, the CDR3 is TGCGCCAGCGGAACAACTAGCGGGGCGGATACGCAGTATTTT. Protein: CASGTTSGADTQYF. The full variable domain, with the rest looked up from reference TRBV5-1 and TRBJ2-3, is KAGVTQTPRYLIKTRGQQVTLSCSPISGHRSVSWYQQTPGQGLQFLFEYFSETQRNKGNFPGRFSGRQFSNSRSEMNVSTLELGDSALYLCASGTTSGADTQYFGPGTRLTVL.

The rearrangement joins TRBV4-1 to TRBJ2-6, with D possibly TRBD1 on 5 matching bases. Germline V gene data show CDR1 as MGHRA and CDR2 as YSYEKL. Trimming took off 4 bases at V and 0 bases at J, with 10 bases between the two ends. The CDR3 extends over 16 amino acids. This chain's CDR3 is CASSPQGSSGANVLTF. CDR3 DNA: TGCGCCAGCAGCCCCCAGGGCAGCTCTGGGGCCAACGTCCTGACTTTC.

This rearrangement joins TRBV5-4 to TRBJ1-1, with D uncertain. Deletions cut 4 bases from V and 1 base from J, with 11 bases between. The CDR3 runs to 14 residues. The germline V gene has CDR1 SGHNT and CDR2 YYREEE (reference sequence). The CDR3: CASSRWGENTEAFF. The CDR3, as DNA: TGTGCCAGCAGCCGGTGGGGAGAGAACACTGAAGCTTTCTTT.

This chain uses TRBV7-6 with TRBJ1-1; the D gene is possibly TRBD1 (5 bases). CDR3 size: 15 residues. V shed 5 bases and J shed 4 bases, with 17 bases lying between them. The germline V gene encodes CDR1 SGHVS and CDR2 FNYEAQ. The CDR3 loop is CASSMSLGGATEAFF. CDR3 coding DNA: TGTGCCAGCAGCATGTCCCTGGGTGGGGCCACTGAAGCTTTCTTT.

The V gene is TRBV5-4, the J gene TRBJ1-2; D is unclear. Per germline, CDR1 SGHNT and CDR2 YYREEE (reference sequence). The CDR3 extends over 14 amino acids. Trimming stripped 4 bases from V and 2 bases from J, with 12 bases between. CDR3 DNA: TGTGCCAGCAGCCTGCCGGGGTTCAACTATGGCTACACCTTC. It encodes CASSLPGFNYGYTF.

The genes are TRBV7-6 and TRBJ1-1, with D tentatively TRBD1 (6 bases). Trimming removed 1 base from V and 6 bases from J, with 18 bases in between. The CDR3 has 16 residues. Germline V lookup: CDR1 SGHVS, CDR2 FNYEAQ. The CDR3 sequence: CASSLGTGTWVAEAFF. CDR3 nucleotide sequence: TGTGCCAGCAGCTTAGGAACCGGGACATGGGTCGCTGAAGCTTTCTTT.

The chain carries TRBV19 and TRBJ2-3; TRBD1 aligns across 8 bases. CDR3 length equals 15 residues. Germline trimming cut 11 bases from V and 2 bases from J; bases unmatched to any gene: 12. The germline V gene encodes CDR1 LNHDA and CDR2 SQIVND (reference sequence). CDR3 sequence: CASTLGQGYTDTQYF. In DNA form, the CDR3 reads TGTGCCTCTACCCTCGGACAGGGATACACAGATACGCAGTATTTT.

V is TRBV4-1 and J is TRBJ2-7; TRBD2 agrees at 9 bases. Germline V gives CDR1 MGHRA, CDR2 YSYEKL. This CDR3 has 16 residues. The V segment lost 4 bases and the J segment 3 bases; nucleotides outside the gene matches: 10. For the CDR3, the DNA is TGCGCCAGCAGCCCGGATGATAGCGGGAGCATCTACGAGCAGTACTTC. Translation: CASSPDDSGSIYEQYF.

The chain employs TRBV27 and TRBJ2-7; 9 bases map to TRBD1. The V gene's germline CDR1 is MNHEY and CDR2 SMNVEV (reference sequence). The CDR3 contains 16 residues. Trimming at V came to 6 bases and at J to 5 bases, leaving 14 bases not matched to a gene. CDR3 in amino acids: CASRSFQVDRGDEQYF. CDR3 in DNA: TGTGCCAGCAGATCCTTCCAGGTGGACAGGGGCGACGAGCAGTACTTC.

This rearrangement joins TRBV28 to TRBJ1-5, with TRBD1 matching 8 bases. The CDR3 totals 15 residues. Germline CDR1 is MDHEN and CDR2 is SYDVKM. V lost 6 bases and J lost 6; bases outside the gene matches: 10. This CDR3 is CASRTLDRDGQPQHF. CDR3 nucleotides: TGTGCCAGCAGGACACTGGACAGGGACGGTCAGCCCCAGCATTTT.

This chain uses TRBV18 with TRBJ1-1; 10 bases agree with TRBD1. The CDR3 contains 13 residues. V shed 7 bases, J shed 5 bases, and the junction held 4 bases outside the gene matches. Germline-derived CDR1 and CDR2 are KGHSH and LQKENI. For the CDR3, the DNA is TGTGCCAGCTTGCGGACAGGGGGAACTGAAGCTTTCTTT. This codes for CASLRTGGTEAFF.

V gene TRBV7-9 combines with J gene TRBJ2-1, with a possible D match to TRBD2 (7 bases). The CDR3 consists of 14 residues. Germline V CDR1 and CDR2: SEHNR, FQNEAQ (reference sequence). V was clipped by 6 bases and J by 4 bases, with 13 bases between them. In DNA, the CDR3 is TGTGCCAGCAGACTAGGGGGGGCATACAATGAGCAGTTCTTC. The encoded protein is CASRLGGAYNEQFF. Full variable domain (missing parts from reference TRBV7-9 and TRBJ2-1): DTGVSQNPRHKITKRGQNVTFRCDPISEHNRLYWYRQTLGQGPEFLTYFQNEAQLEKSRLLSDRFSAERPKGSFSTLEIQRTEQGDSAMYLCASRLGGAYNEQFFGPGTRLTVL.

The chain employs TRBV24-1 and TRBJ1-5, with a tentative D call TRBD1 (6 bases). Germline V gene data show CDR1 as KGHDR and CDR2 as SFDVKD. Deletions cut 2 bases from V and 4 bases from J, with 17 bases between. This CDR3 region has 17 residues. CDR3 in DNA: TGTGCCACCAGTGATTCTCTCCCGGGGACAAAGAATCAGCCCCAGCATTTT. Its protein product is CATSDSLPGTKNQPQHF.

The chain joins TRBV28 to TRBJ1-2; D is uncertain. The CDR3 has 15 residues. V lost 5 bases to trimming and J lost 4 bases, with 17 bases between them. CDR1 is MDHEN, CDR2 SYDVKM, per germline. CDR3 protein: CASSGISGTSYGYTF. The DNA for the CDR3 is TGTGCCAGCAGTGGCATATCGGGAACTAGCTATGGCTACACCTTC.

The chain combines TRBV28 with TRBJ2-6; 7 bases map to TRBD2. Looked up from germline, CDR1 is MDHEN and CDR2 is SYDVKM. Unmatched junction bases numbered 7, after V lost 6 bases and J lost 5 bases. The CDR3 runs to 15 residues. CDR3 sequence reads: CASRDGGSRANVLTF. The CDR3 coding sequence is TGTGCCAGCAGGGACGGGGGGTCTAGGGCCAACGTCCTGACTTTC.

This rearrangement joins TRBV6-4 to TRBJ2-1, with TRBD2 matching over 11 bases. Germline CDR1 is MRHNA and CDR2 is SNTAGT. The ends lost 3 bases at V and 7 bases at J; junction bases unmatched: 5. This CDR3 is built from 15 residues. The CDR3 spells CASSDSGGARNEQFF. CDR3 nucleotide sequence: TGTGCCAGCAGTGATAGCGGGGGGGCCAGGAATGAGCAGTTCTTC.

The chain has TRBV18 and TRBJ1-1, with D tentatively TRBD1 (6 bases). The CDR3 runs to 15 residues. The V end was cut by 4 bases, the J end by 1 base, with 13 bases between. Germline V gene lookup returns CDR1 KGHSH and CDR2 LQKENI. Here the CDR3 DNA reads TGTGCCAGCTCACAATTACAGGGCGAGAACACTGAAGCTTTCTTT. It codes for CASSQLQGENTEAFF.

This chain uses TRBV9 with TRBJ1-2; 9 bases match TRBD1. V shed 3 bases, J shed 3 bases, and the junction held 6 bases outside the gene matches. Germline V gene lookup returns CDR1 SGDLS and CDR2 YYNGEE. The CDR3 is 15 residues long. The CDR3 coding sequence is TGTGCCAGCAGCGCGACAGGGGGGTATTACTATGGCTACACCTTC. Translated, it gives CASSATGGYYYGYTF.

The chain combines TRBV5-4 with TRBJ2-3, with TRBD2 identical over 12 bases. The germline gives CDR1 SGHNT, CDR2 YYREEE (reference sequence). The CDR3 runs to 17 residues. V shed 4 bases and J 5 bases; nucleotides not matched to a gene: 11. Here the CDR3 DNA reads TGTGCCAGCAGCCCTGGTCAACTAGCGGGGGGCTTAGATACGCAGTATTTT. This encodes CASSPGQLAGGLDTQYF.

With respect to this clone: A much larger clonotype is one base distant, so this may be a read error. The chain is built from TRBV19 and TRBJ2-7, with 9 bases identical to TRBD1. V trimming: 3 bases; J trimming: 1 base; junction bases outside the gene matches: 1. In germline, CDR1 is LNHDA, CDR2 SQIVND (reference sequence). The CDR3 totals 14 residues. DNA of the CDR3: TGTGCCAGTAGTATCGGGACAGGGTCCTACGAGCAGTACTTC. Its protein is CASSIGTGSYEQYF.